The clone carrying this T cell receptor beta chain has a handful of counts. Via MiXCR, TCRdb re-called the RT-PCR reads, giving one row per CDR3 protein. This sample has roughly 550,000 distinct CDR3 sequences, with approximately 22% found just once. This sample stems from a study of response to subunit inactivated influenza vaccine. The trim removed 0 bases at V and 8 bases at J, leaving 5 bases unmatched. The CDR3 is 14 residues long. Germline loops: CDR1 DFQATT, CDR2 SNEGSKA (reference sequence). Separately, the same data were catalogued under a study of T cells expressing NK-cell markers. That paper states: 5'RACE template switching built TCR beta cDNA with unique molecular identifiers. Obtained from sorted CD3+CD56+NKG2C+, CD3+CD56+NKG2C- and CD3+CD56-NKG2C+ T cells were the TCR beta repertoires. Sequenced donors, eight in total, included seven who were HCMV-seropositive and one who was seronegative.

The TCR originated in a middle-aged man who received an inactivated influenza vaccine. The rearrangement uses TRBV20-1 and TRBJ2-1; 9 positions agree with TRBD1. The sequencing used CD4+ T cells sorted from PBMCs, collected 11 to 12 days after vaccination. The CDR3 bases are TGCAGTGCTAGAGATTACACAGGGGGCTATGAGCAGTTCTTC. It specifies CSARDYTGGYEQFF.